Sequencing of this TCR beta chain was carried out in a study of T cells after yellow fever vaccination. Overall study context: SMART-Seq v4 Ultra Low Input prepared libraries from low-cell fractions. Study conclusions and caveats: FACS-sorted repertoires could contain abundant clonotypes contaminating from the bulk population.

This clonotype was seen only a few times. The antigen remains unidentified. The study made its TCR cDNA through 5'RACE template switching. That step introduced a universal primer site along with UMIs. TCRdb fed the 5' RACE reads into MiXCR, producing one record per CDR3 protein. The sample includes approximately 250,000 distinct CDR3 sequences, around 4.9% seen only once; the top ten take more than 3%. The CDR3 runs 14 residues. Germline V lookup: CDR1 LGHDT, CDR2 YNNKEL (reference sequence). Trimming took off 5 bases at V and 10 bases at J, with 15 bases between the two ends. Sequenced material: CD4+ T cells sorted from PBMCs, taken on the day of the yellow fever booster vaccination. The chain combines TRBV3-1 with TRBJ1-6, with D maybe TRBD1 (5 bases). This TCR derives from a man aged 18 to 30 who received the YFV17D yellow fever vaccine. CDR3 protein: CASSYRQGGSPLHF. The CDR3 DNA reads as TGTGCCAGCAGCTACCGTCAGGGTGGCTCACCCCTCCACTTT.